This TCR beta chain was found in a study of shared clonotypes between healthy human individuals. The overall study: The study drew on a couple of women and a few men aged 18 to 49 as donors.

Data came from immunoSEQ multiplex PCR; TCRdb stores just in-frame clones and leaves some out. This table has 750,000 to 1,000,000 clones, 85% to 95% appearing once. Concerning this clone itself: The sample carries other DNA sequences with the same CDR3.

As defined, naive CD8 cells were CD45RO-negative and positively selected for CCR7, with terminally differentiated effector memory CD45RA+ cells excluded. V gave up 3 bases and J gave up 1 base, with 10 bases separating them. The germline V gene has CDR1 SGDLS and CDR2 YYNGEE. The length of the CDR3 is 14 residues. The chain employs TRBV9 and TRBJ2-5, with D possibly matching TRBD2 (6 bases). This receptor was taken from a man aged 30 to 39 in good health. Sequenced sample: naive CD8+ T cells sorted from blood. CDR3 sequence: CASSGGDSQETQYF. In DNA, the CDR3 is TGTGCCAGCAGCGGGGGGGACTCCCAAGAGACCCAGTACTTC.